A single T cell receptor (beta chain) is shown here with its context. The antigen is undetermined. The Oncomine TCR Beta short-read assay sequenced DNA from cultured CD4+ T cells. TCRdb recomputed calls from the PCR reads with MiXCR, one row per CDR3 protein. This sample carries more than 20,000 distinct CDR3 sequences, 50% of them seen once, and the ten largest clones take under 30%. Sample treatment: roughly 11-day PBMC culture with coronavirus spike peptide pools or control peptides (ViraFEST assay). The data derive from a study of vaccination and CD4 T cells after COVID-19. Across the whole study: Median time from COVID diagnosis to post-COVID sampling was 101 days (35 to 161).

Trimming removed 5 bases at V and 5 bases at J, with 13 bases between. CDR1 and CDR2 from the germline V gene are SGHNT and YYREEE (reference sequence). CDR3 length: 13 amino acids. The TCR was taken from a human donor who received a COVID-19 vaccine. The chain has TRBV5-4 and TRBJ2-5, with D possibly TRBD2 on 5 matching bases. The specimen was CD4+ T cells from blood, cultured in vitro, collected before SARS-CoV-2 vaccination. The CDR3 DNA is TGTGCCAGCAGTCGGACTGCCGGGGAGACCCAGTACTTC. It yields the protein CASSRTAGETQYF.